The following is a TCR beta chain sequence with its context. This sample stems from a study of T cell changes during pregnancy in multiple sclerosis. Libraries were prepared by immunoSEQ multiplex PCR; TCRdb keeps only in-frame clonotypes and omits some of them. Of 30,000 to 40,000 clones listed, 90% to 95% are singletons. The sequences come from CD4+ T cells from peripheral blood mononuclear cells, collected in the third trimester of pregnancy. The clonotype comes from a female donor in good health, enrolled as a control in a pregnancy study.

CDR3 amino acids: CASSQDRRSGGYETQYF. The CDR3, as DNA: TGTGCCAGCAGCCAAGACCGTCGGAGCGGGGGATACGAGACCCAGTACTTC. The J gene is TRBJ2-5, the V gene TRBV4-2; 8 nucleotides agree with TRBD2. CDR1 and CDR2 (germline): LGHNA, YNFKEQ. The CDR3 covers 17 residues. Trimming cost V 0 bases and J 5 bases; bases outside gene matches: 11.